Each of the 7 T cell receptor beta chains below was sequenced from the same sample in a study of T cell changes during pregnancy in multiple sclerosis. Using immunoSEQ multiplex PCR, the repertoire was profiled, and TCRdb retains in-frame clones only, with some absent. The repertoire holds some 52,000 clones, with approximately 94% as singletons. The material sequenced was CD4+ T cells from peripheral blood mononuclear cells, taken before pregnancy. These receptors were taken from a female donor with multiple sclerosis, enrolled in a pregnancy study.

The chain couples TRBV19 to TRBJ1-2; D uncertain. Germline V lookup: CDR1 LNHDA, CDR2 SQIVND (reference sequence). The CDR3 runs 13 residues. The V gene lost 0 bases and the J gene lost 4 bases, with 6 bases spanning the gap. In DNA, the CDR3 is TGTGCCAGTAGTATAGACGGAGTCTATGGCTACACCTTC. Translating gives CASSIDGVYGYTF. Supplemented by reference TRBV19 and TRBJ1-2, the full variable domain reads DGGITQSPKYLFRKEGQNVTLSCEQNLNHDAMYWYRQDPGQGLRLIYYSQIVNDFQKGDIAEGYSVSREKKESFPLTVTSAQKNPTAFYLCASSIDGVYGYTFGSGTRLTVV.

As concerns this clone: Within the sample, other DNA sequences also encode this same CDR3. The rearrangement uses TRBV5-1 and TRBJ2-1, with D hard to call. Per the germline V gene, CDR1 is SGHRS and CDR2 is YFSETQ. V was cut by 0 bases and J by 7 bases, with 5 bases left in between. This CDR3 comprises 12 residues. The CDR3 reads CASSLALNEQFF. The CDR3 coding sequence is TGCGCCAGCAGCTTGGCCCTTAATGAGCAGTTCTTC.

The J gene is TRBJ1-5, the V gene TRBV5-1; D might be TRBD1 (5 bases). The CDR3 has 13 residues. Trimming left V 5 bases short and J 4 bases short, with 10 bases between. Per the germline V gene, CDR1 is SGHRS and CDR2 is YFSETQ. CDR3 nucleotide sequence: TGCGCCAGCAGAGTAGGGGTGAATCAGCCCCAGCATTTT. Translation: CASRVGVNQPQHF.

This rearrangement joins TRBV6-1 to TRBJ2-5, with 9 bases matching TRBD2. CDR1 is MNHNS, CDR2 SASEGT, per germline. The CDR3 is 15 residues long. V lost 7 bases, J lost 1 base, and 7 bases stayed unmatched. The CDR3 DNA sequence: TGTGCCAGCAAGATAACTAGCGGGCTCCAAGAGACCCAGTACTTC. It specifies CASKITSGLQETQYF.

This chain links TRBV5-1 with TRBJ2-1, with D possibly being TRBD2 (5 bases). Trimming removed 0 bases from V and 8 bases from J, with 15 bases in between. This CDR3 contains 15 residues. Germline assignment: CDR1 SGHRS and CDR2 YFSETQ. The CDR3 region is CASSLVTGSNDEQFF. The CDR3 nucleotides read TGCGCCAGCAGCTTGGTCACGGGGTCAAATGATGAGCAGTTCTTC.

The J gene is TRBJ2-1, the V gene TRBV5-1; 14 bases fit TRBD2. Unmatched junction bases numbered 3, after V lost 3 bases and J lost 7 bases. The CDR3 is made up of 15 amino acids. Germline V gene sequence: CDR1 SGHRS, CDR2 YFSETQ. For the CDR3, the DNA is TGCGCCAGCAGCTCGGGACTAGCGGGGGCAAATGAGCAGTTCTTC. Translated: CASSSGLAGANEQFF.

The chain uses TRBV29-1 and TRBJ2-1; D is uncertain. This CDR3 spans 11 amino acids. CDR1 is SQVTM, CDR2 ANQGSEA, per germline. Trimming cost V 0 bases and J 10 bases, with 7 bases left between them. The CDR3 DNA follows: TGCAGCGTTGAAGATCCGGTAGAGCAGTTCTTC. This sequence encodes CSVEDPVEQFF.